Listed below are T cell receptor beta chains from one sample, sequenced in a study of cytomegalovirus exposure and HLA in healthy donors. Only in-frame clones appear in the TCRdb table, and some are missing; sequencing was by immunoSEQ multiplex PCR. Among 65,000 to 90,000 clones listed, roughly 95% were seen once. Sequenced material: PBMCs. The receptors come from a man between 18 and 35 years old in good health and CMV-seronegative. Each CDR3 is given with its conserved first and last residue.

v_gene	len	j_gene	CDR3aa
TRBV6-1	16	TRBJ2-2	CASSERTGVYTGELFF
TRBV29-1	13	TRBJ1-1	CSVRDREYTEAFF
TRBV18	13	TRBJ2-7	CASSQIQAYEQYF
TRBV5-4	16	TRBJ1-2	CASSTPGQGAYSGYTF
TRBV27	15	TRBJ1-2	CASSPTGSANYGYTF
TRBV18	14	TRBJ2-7	CASLPGQGGYEQYF
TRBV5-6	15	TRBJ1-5	CASSLTGYSNQPQHF
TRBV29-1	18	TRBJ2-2	CSVEEPTSGGANTGELFF
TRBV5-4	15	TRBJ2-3	CASSFGGGAWDTQYF
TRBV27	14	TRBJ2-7	CASSRDRGPYEQYF
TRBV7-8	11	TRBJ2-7	CASSFNYEQYF
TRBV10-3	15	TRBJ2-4	CAISDYRGGENIQYF
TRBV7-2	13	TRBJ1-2	CASSLAQANGYTF
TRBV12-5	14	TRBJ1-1	CASGLQQRNTEAFF
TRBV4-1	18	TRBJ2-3	CASSQDVAGGFNTDTQYF
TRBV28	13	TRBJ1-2	CASSFGKLYGYTF
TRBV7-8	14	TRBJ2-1	CASSLIDSGTGQFF
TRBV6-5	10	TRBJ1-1	CASSYPPRGF
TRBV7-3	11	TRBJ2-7	CASTDGYEQYF
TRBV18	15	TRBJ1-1	CASFQGTGMNTEAFF
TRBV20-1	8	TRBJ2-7	CSPFGQYF
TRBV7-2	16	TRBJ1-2	CASSLAGDFGINGYTF
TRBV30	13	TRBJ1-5	CAWSGTVNQPQHF
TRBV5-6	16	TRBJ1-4	CASSITRQAGGEKLFF
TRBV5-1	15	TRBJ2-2	CASNKGQGRTGELFF
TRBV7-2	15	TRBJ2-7	CASSLLLGREYEQYF
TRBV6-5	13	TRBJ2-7	CASSYTGTYEQYF
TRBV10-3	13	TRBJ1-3	CAITTASGNTIYF
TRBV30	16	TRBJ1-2	CAWSVQRDTNNYGYTF
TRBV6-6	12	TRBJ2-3	CASSPTTFPQYF
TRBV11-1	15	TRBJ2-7	CASSSTGDPWDEQYF
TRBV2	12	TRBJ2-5	CASSQLRETQYF
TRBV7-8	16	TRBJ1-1	CASSPSLQTGKTEAFF
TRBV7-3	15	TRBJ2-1	CASSFLAGEDNEQFF
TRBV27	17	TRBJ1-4	CASSLYPPGESGEKLFF
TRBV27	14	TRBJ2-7	CASSTGTGGREQYF
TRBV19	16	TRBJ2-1	CASSTPPGISYNEQFF
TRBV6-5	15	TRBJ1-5	CASSSSGGFNQPQHF